This T cell receptor beta chain stems from a study of blood T cell repertoires in COVID-19. Overall study context: COVID-19 samples from acute and convalescent phases originated in the United States, Italy and Spain. Sources were T cells, B-cell-depleted T cells, or PBMCs; the material itself was cDNA or gDNA.

Authors' methods: Scientists estimated how many nucleated cells there were by amplifying reference gene primers. TCRdb's copy holds only in-frame clones and misses some; the assay was immunoSEQ multiplex PCR. V, J and clone size derive from that table, while D and trimming were established from the DNA sequence. Seen here are about 260,000 clones, about 90% observed once, and the top ten hold 1.5%. Per the germline V gene, CDR1 is SEHNR and CDR2 is FQNEAQ (reference sequence). The trim removed 4 bases at V and 0 bases at J, leaving 9 bases unmatched. The CDR3 covers 16 residues. Specimen: peripheral blood. The source is a woman between 40 and 55 years old who had recovered from COVID-19. The rearrangement joins TRBV7-9 to TRBJ2-7; 7 positions match TRBD1. The CDR3 sequence: CASSSKVDRSSYEQYF. The CDR3 nucleotides read TGTGCCAGCAGCTCCAAAGTGGACAGGAGCTCCTACGAGCAGTACTTC.